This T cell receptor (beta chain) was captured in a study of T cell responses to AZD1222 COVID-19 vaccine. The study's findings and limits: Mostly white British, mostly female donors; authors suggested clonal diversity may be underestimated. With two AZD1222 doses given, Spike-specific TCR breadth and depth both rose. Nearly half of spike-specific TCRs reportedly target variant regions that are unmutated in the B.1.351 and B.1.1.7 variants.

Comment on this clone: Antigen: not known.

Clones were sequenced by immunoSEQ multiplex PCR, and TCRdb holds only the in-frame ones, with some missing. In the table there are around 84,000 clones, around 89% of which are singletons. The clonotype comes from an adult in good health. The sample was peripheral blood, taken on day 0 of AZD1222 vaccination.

This chain's CDR3 is CASRGLAGGDNEQFF. The CDR3 DNA follows: TGTGCCAGCAGGGGACTAGCGGGAGGCGACAATGAGCAGTTCTTC. The chain is built from TRBV27 and TRBJ2-1, with 15 bases matching TRBD2. Germline V gives CDR1 MNHEY, CDR2 SMNVEV (reference sequence). This CDR3 comprises 15 residues. V was pared by 6 bases and J by 5 bases, with 2 bases of the junction left unmatched.